Below, 6 T cell receptor beta chains from the same sample are listed, as sequenced in a study of CD8 T cells in ankylosing spondylitis. No antigen has been identified for these receptors. The study, taken as a whole, reports: It appeared that ankylosing spondylitis blood was characterized by a TCR beta motif of several highly homologous variants.

A single record per CDR3 protein comes from TCRdb applying MiXCR to the 5' RACE reads. The sample holds some 840,000 distinct CDR3 sequences, 12% seen once. The sample taken for sequencing was blood, either unsorted or a sorted T cell fraction (not recorded which). The receptors shown here come from a male donor with ankylosing spondylitis.

This clonotype was detected only a few times. This chain links TRBV6-5 with TRBJ1-1; the match to TRBD1 covers 7 bases. The ends lost 2 bases at V and 4 bases at J; junction bases unmatched: 7. CDR1 and CDR2 (germline): MNHEY, SVGAGI. The CDR3 is 15 residues long. The CDR3 here is CASSYHTWTGTEAFF. The CDR3 coding sequence is TGTGCCAGCAGTTACCATACCTGGACAGGCACTGAAGCTTTCTTT.

The gene calls are TRBV10-3 and TRBJ2-1, with 8 bases lining up with TRBD2. After removal of 5 bases from V and 6 bases from J, the junction contained 9 bases not matched to a gene. The germline gives CDR1 ENHRY, CDR2 SYGVKD. This CDR3 is 15 amino acids long. CDR3 protein: CAISIAGLGRNEQFF. CDR3 coding DNA: TGTGCCATCAGTATAGCGGGACTTGGCCGCAATGAGCAGTTCTTC.

This clonotype was observed a handful of times. The chain couples TRBV6-7 to TRBJ1-1; TRBD1 matches at 10 bases. TRBV6-7 is flagged as an ORF with uncertain function. This CDR3 comprises 18 residues. The junction had 15 bases not matched to a gene; V was cut back by 2 bases and J by 6 bases. The DNA of the CDR3 is TGTGCCAGCAGTTACCACAGAACCGGGACAGGGGCCGGGCCTGAAGCTTTCTTT. It encodes CASSYHRTGTGAGPEAFF.

This sequence joins TRBV6-5 and TRBJ2-3; D is unclear. There are 14 residues in the CDR3. The V end was cut by 4 bases, the J end by 0 bases, with 8 bases between. Germline loops: CDR1 MNHEY, CDR2 SVGAGI. The CDR3 spells CASSFDPSTDTQYF. The CDR3 coding sequence is TGTGCCAGCAGTTTCGACCCTAGCACAGATACGCAGTATTTT.

In this sample, this clonotype turned up many times. The chain couples TRBV12-3 or TRBV12-4 to TRBJ2-7; 8 positions match TRBD1. This CDR3 comprises 15 residues. V shed 1 base and J 3 bases; nucleotides not matched to a gene: 5. The CDR3: CASSLEQGAYYEQYF. The CDR3 DNA sequence: TGTGCCAGCAGTTTAGAGCAGGGGGCATACTACGAGCAGTACTTC.

This clonotype showed up many times. V usage is TRBV12-3 or TRBV12-4 and J usage is TRBJ1-2, with D hard to call. The length of the CDR3 is 12 residues. Deletions cut 7 bases from V and 8 bases from J, with 14 bases between. This CDR3 is CASTQEGSGYTF. The CDR3, as DNA: TGTGCCAGCACCCAGGAAGGGTCGGGCTACACCTTC.